The clone carrying this TCR beta chain turned up a few times. TCRdb analysed the 5' RACE reads with MiXCR anew, one entry per CDR3 protein. The sample gives about 55,000 distinct CDR3 sequences, over 7.5% of which show up once; 1.2% is in the top ten. This sample was taken from a study of T-cell memory formation after mild COVID-19. Study at large: The two donors had largely donor-specific TCR clusters.

This CDR3 has 18 amino acids. V gave up 1 base and J gave up 4 bases; unmatched junction bases: 9. The germline gives CDR1 LGHDT, CDR2 YNNKEL (reference sequence). The rearrangement joins TRBV3-1 to TRBJ2-1; TRBD2 aligns across 11 bases. Sequencing was performed on PBMCs or a T cell subset sorted from them (not recorded which). The clonotype was recovered from a man between 18 and 29 years old who had mild COVID-19 (a few samples of this study predate the infection). Cell type and time point are not known. This CDR3 reads CASSQVLAGGGKYNEQFF. CDR3 sequence (DNA): TGTGCCAGCAGCCAAGTCCTAGCGGGGGGCGGAAAATACAATGAGCAGTTCTTC.